A selection of T cell receptor beta chains follows, all from one sample in a study of human T cells and chemical hapten exposure. MiXCR was run by TCRdb on the RACE reads, yielding one entry per CDR3 protein. The data hold some 200,000 distinct CDR3 sequences, with about 20% observed a single time. The sample in question was whole blood, obtained in connection with sensitization to the hapten diphenylcyclopropenone (DPC). The receptors stem from a woman in her 50s with alopecia areata. Some clones in this sample may be carry-over from other donors' samples. Both conserved end residues are part of each CDR3. A D gene is named only where the DNA matches it firmly. Only some rows state a clone size, as once, few, many or a class for expanded clones.

j_gene | abundance | v_gene | d_gene | CDR3nt | CDR3aa
TRBJ2-2 | . | TRBV6-6 | . | TGTGCCAGCAGTTACGACAAGAACACCGGGGAGCTGTTTTTT | CASSYDKNTGELFF
TRBJ2-7 | few | TRBV7-8 | TRBD2 | TGTGCCAGCAGCTTAGAAGTGCTAGCGGGAGTCGAGCAGTACTTC | CASSLEVLAGVEQYF
TRBJ2-5 | few | TRBV29-1 | . | TGCAGCTCCTCTGGTGTGGGGCGGGAGACCCAGTACTTC | CSSSGVGRETQYF
TRBJ2-1 | few | TRBV24-1 | TRBD2 | TGTGCCACCAGTGATAGGAGAGGCGGGGGGGAGCAGTTCTTC | CATSDRRGGGEQFF
TRBJ2-1 | many | TRBV10-2 | TRBD2 | TGCGCCAGCAGTGAGTACCCTAGCGGATACAATGAGCAGTTCTTC | CASSEYPSGYNEQFF
TRBJ1-1 | many | TRBV7-3 | . | TGTGCCAGCAGCCAAACCAGGGAGAACACTGAAGCTTTCTTT | CASSQTRENTEAFF
TRBJ2-7 | few | TRBV10-3 | . | TGTGCCATCATGGGGGGAGGCCTCTACGAGCAGTACTTC | CAIMGGGLYEQYF
TRBJ2-1 | . | TRBV2 | . | TGTGCCAGCAGTCATTACGAGCAGTTCTTC | CASSHYEQFF
TRBJ2-1 | . | TRBV20-1 | TRBD2 | TGCAGTGCCTCCGGGACTAGCGGGAGTGGGGAGCAGTTCTTC | CSASGTSGSGEQFF
TRBJ2-2 | . | TRBV6-1 | TRBD2 | TGTGCCAGCAGTGAAGTCAGGATAGCGGGGGGGACCGGGGAGCTGTTTTTT | CASSEVRIAGGTGELFF
TRBJ2-5 | . | TRBV7-2 | TRBD1 | TGTGCCAGCAGCCCGGACAGGGGCCGCGAGACCCAGTACTTC | CASSPDRGRETQYF
TRBJ2-7 | . | TRBV12-3/TRBV12-4 | . | TGTGCCAGCAGCTTTGGACGAGCGGGTTACGAGCAGTACTTC | CASSFGRAGYEQYF
TRBJ1-1 | . | TRBV6-5 | . | TGTGCCAGCAGTTACTCCGGACGTCTTGGAACTGAAGCTTTCTTT | CASSYSGRLGTEAFF
TRBJ1-1 | . | TRBV6-2/TRBV6-3 | . | TGTGCCAGCACCTACCCGGGCGGAGGTGAAGCTTTCTTT | CASTYPGGGEAFF
TRBJ2-3 | . | TRBV6-5 | TRBD2 | TGTGCCAGCAGACGGACTAGCGGGACGGGCACAGATACGCAGTATTTT | CASRRTSGTGTDTQYF
TRBJ1-2 | . | TRBV20-1 | . | TGCAGTGCTTGGGAGTACGACAGCACTAACTATGGCTACACCTTC | CSAWEYDSTNYGYTF
TRBJ2-1 | . | TRBV27 | . | TGTGCCAGCAGTCCCCTACCGATAGCGAGAACCTACAATGAGCAGTTCTTC | CASSPLPIARTYNEQFF
TRBJ2-7 | once | TRBV20-1 | . | TGCAGTGCTAGACCGGGGGCGGGCGGTCTCTACGAGCAGTACTTC | CSARPGAGGLYEQYF
TRBJ1-1 | few | TRBV3-1 | . | TGTGCCAGCGATACCCCAGGGGCAAACACTGAAGCTTTCTTT | CASDTPGANTEAFF
TRBJ2-3 | . | TRBV20-1 | TRBD2 | TGCAGTGCTCGACTTAGACTAGCGGGAGATACGCAGTATTTT | CSARLRLAGDTQYF
TRBJ2-1 | . | TRBV11-2 | . | TGTGCCAGCAGCCCTAACTCAATTCCTGATGAGCAGTTCTTC | CASSPNSIPDEQFF
TRBJ2-1 | . | TRBV21-1 | . | TGTGCCAGCACCGAAGGGGGACTAGCGGGAGTGACTGAGCAGTTCTTC | CASTEGGLAGVTEQFF
TRBJ2-5 | . | TRBV11-2 | . | TGTGCCAGCAGCTTAGGTAGCCGGGGCGAGACCCAGTACTTC | CASSLGSRGETQYF
TRBJ1-2 | . | TRBV7-2 | . | TGTGCCAGCAGCTTAGTCGTGGGTGGCGGCTACACCTTC | CASSLVVGGGYTF
TRBJ2-5 | . | TRBV20-1 | TRBD2 | TGCAGTGCTATACTAGCGGGGGCCGGGGGGACCCAGTACTTC | CSAILAGAGGTQYF
TRBJ2-3 | . | TRBV29-1 | . | TGCAGCGTTTTGACAGCTACTAGCACAGATACGCAGTATTTT | CSVLTATSTDTQYF
TRBJ1-1 | . | TRBV29-1 | TRBD1 | TGCAGCTTTGGACAGGGGCTAAGGAACACTGAAGCTTTCTTT | CSFGQGLRNTEAFF
TRBJ2-2 | . | TRBV20-1 | TRBD2 | TGCAGTGCTAGAGATCACCCGGGAGGTGGCGGGGAGCTGTTTTTT | CSARDHPGGGGELFF
TRBJ2-5 | . | TRBV6-2/TRBV6-3 | TRBD2 | TGTGCCAGCAGTCCCCTTGGACTAGGAAAAGAGACCCAGTACTTC | CASSPLGLGKETQYF
TRBJ2-5 | few | TRBV7-2 | . | TGTGCCAGCAGCTTTTCCCCCGGGAGCCAAGAGACCCAGTACTTC | CASSFSPGSQETQYF
TRBJ1-1 | . | TRBV29-1 | TRBD1 | TGCAGCGTGAAGGGACAGGGGAGTGGAACTGAAGCTTTCTTT | CSVKGQGSGTEAFF
TRBJ2-2 | many | TRBV29-1 | . | TGCAGCGTTCAGGGCCAGTTCGCGAACACCGGGGAGCTGTTTTTT | CSVQGQFANTGELFF
TRBJ2-1 | . | TRBV24-1 | TRBD2 | TGTGCCACCGAAGGACTAGCGGGAGGAAATGAGCAGTTCTTC | CATEGLAGGNEQFF
TRBJ2-1 | . | TRBV20-1 | . | TGCAGTGCGGACTTGAGCTCCTACAATGAGCAGTTCTTC | CSADLSSYNEQFF
TRBJ2-3 | few | TRBV7-2 | TRBD2 | TGTGCCAGCAACACTCGACTAGCGGGAGTTGGGGATACGCAGTATTTT | CASNTRLAGVGDTQYF
TRBJ1-6 | . | TRBV29-1 | TRBD1 | TGCAGCGTCAGCCGGGACAGAGATTCACCCCTCCACTTT | CSVSRDRDSPLHF